This T cell receptor beta chain was sequenced for a study of blood T cell repertoires in COVID-19. The V gene lost 6 bases and the J gene lost 3 bases, with 9 bases spanning the gap. The CDR3 consists of 13 residues. Germline CDR1 is LNHDA and CDR2 is SQIVND (reference sequence). Libraries were prepared by immunoSEQ multiplex PCR; TCRdb keeps only in-frame clonotypes and omits some of them. The table records about 70,000 clones, about three quarters of them present only once. V and J are TRBV19 and TRBJ1-5, with D maybe TRBD1 (5 bases). Material for sequencing was peripheral blood. This TCR was sampled from an elderly woman with active or convalescent COVID-19. CDR3 region: CASSPGHNQPQHF. The CDR3 region has the DNA TGTGCCAGTAGCCCAGGACACAATCAGCCCCAGCATTTT.